These 9 T cell receptor beta chains were sequenced from one sample in a study of control samples from healthy donors and cancer patients. Assay: immunoSEQ multiplex PCR; the TCRdb copy retains only in-frame clones and omits some. The sample records about 180,000 clones, around nine tenths being singletons. The sample was blood. These TCRs come from a man aged 30 to 39 in good health.

Comment on this clone: No conserved phenylalanine or tryptophan ends this CDR3, so it is likely a read error. The DNA is left out, because the CDR3 cannot be placed on it with certainty; the CDR3 is given as TCRdb lists it. This chain connects TRBV11-2 to TRBJ2-3. From its first to its last residue, the CDR3 has 13 amino acids. The germline V gene encodes CDR1 SGHAT and CDR2 FQNNGV. CDR3 in amino acids: CASSLSSYHEQFL.

The chain links TRBV28 to TRBJ2-5, with D unclear. This CDR3 is built from 15 residues. V lost 1 base and J 5 bases, leaving 14 bases between the germline ends. Germline CDR1 MDHEN, CDR2 SYDVKM. The CDR3 nucleotides read TGTGCCAGCAGTTTATTCGGCACTCCGGGCGAGACCCAGTACTTC. Translating gives CASSLFGTPGETQYF.

The chain links TRBV30 to TRBJ1-5; D gene unclear. Germline V lookup: CDR1 GTSNPN, CDR2 SVGIG (reference sequence). The CDR3 spans 14 residues. Here the CDR3 DNA reads TGTGCAGGTACCGGTGTTTACGGTAATCAGCCCCAGCATTTT. This codes for CAGTGVYGNQPQHF.

The sample holds a few counts of this clone. This chain uses TRBV19 with TRBJ1-3; 7 bases match TRBD1. Germline CDR1 is LNHDA and CDR2 is SQIVND (reference sequence). V gave up 7 bases and J gave up 5 bases; unmatched junction bases: 11. The length of the CDR3 is 15 residues. The CDR3 region has the DNA TGTGCCAGTATCCCTCCGGGACAGCGTCGAAACACCATATATTTT. Its translation is CASIPPGQRRNTIYF. The full variable domain, completed using reference TRBV19 and TRBJ1-3, is DGGITQSPKYLFRKEGQNVTLSCEQNLNHDAMYWYRQDPGQGLRLIYYSQIVNDFQKGDIAEGYSVSREKKESFPLTVTSAQKNPTAFYLCASIPPGQRRNTIYFGEGSWLTVV.

The chain has TRBV6-5 and TRBJ2-2; D possibly uses TRBD1 or TRBD2 (6 bases each). Looked up from germline, CDR1 is MNHEY and CDR2 is SVGAGI. V was cut by 8 bases and J by 6 bases, with 19 bases left in between. The CDR3 consists of 15 residues. CDR3 sequence: CASSRGGKRAGELFF. The CDR3 DNA sequence: TGTGCCAGCTCCAGGGGCGGGAAACGAGCCGGGGAGCTGTTTTTT.

The V and J genes are TRBV23-1 and TRBJ2-3; no reliable D call. TRBV23-1 is an open reading frame whose function is uncertain. The CDR3 extends over 17 amino acids. The V and J ends lost 8 bases and 0 bases respectively, with 21 bases between them. In DNA, the CDR3 is TGCGCCAGCCCCTTAATAATACCCCTTCCTAGCACAGATACGCAGTATTTT. Its translation: CASPLIIPLPSTDTQYF.

In this sample, this clone turned up once. V gene TRBV28 combines with J gene TRBJ2-1; TRBD2 agrees at 7 bases. This CDR3 has 17 amino acids. Unmatched junction bases numbered 7, after V lost 2 bases and J lost 0 bases. Germline loops: CDR1 MDHEN, CDR2 SYDVKM. The CDR3 loop reads CASSLKEAGNSYNEQFF. Here the CDR3 DNA reads TGTGCCAGCAGTTTAAAGGAAGCGGGAAACTCCTACAATGAGCAGTTCTTC.

The chain carries TRBV7-9 and TRBJ2-2; D is tentatively TRBD1 or TRBD2 (6 bases each). The CDR3 is made up of 15 amino acids. The V end lost 5 bases, the J end lost 5 bases, and 15 bases lay between the germline ends. CDR1 is SEHNR, CDR2 FQNEAQ, per germline (reference sequence). The CDR3, as DNA: TGTGCCAGCAGCCACCGACAGGCGGGGACCGGGGAGCTGTTTTTT. This codes for CASSHRQAGTGELFF. Combining the CDR3 with reference TRBV7-9 and TRBJ2-2 gives the whole variable domain DTGVSQNPRHKITKRGQNVTFRCDPISEHNRLYWYRQTLGQGPEFLTYFQNEAQLEKSRLLSDRFSAERPKGSFSTLEIQRTEQGDSAMYLCASSHRQAGTGELFFGEGSRLTVL.

CDR3 DNA sequence: TGTGCCAGCAGTGAATTAGCCTCCCAGACCCAGTACTTC. This gives the protein CASSELASQTQYF. This chain links TRBV2 with TRBJ2-5; D not resolved. Trimming took 2 bases from V and 6 from J, leaving 10 bases between them. The CDR3 is 13 amino acids. Germline-derived CDR1 and CDR2 are SNHLY and FYNNEI.